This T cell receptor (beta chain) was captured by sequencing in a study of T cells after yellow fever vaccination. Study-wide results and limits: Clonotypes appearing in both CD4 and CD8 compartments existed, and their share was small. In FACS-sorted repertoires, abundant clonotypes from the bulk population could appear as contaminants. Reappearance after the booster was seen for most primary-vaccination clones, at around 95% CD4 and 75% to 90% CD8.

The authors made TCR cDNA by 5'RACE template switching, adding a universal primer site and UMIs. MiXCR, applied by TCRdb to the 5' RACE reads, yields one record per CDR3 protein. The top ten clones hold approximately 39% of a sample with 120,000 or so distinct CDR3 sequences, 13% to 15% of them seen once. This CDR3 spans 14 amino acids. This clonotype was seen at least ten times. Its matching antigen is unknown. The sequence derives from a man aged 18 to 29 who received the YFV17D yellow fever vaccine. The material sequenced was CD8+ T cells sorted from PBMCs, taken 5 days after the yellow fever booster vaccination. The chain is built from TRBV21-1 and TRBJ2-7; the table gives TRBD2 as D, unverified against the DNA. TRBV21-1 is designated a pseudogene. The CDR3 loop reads CASSFRLAGYEQYV. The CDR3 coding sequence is TGTGCCAGCAGCTTCCGACTAGCGGGTTACGAGCAGTACGTC.